The 22 T cell receptor beta chains below come from one sample, sequenced in a study of cytomegalovirus exposure and HLA in healthy donors. The PCR made use of 60 Vbeta and 13 Jbeta primers. The repertoire was sequenced with immunoSEQ multiplex PCR; TCRdb's copy has only in-frame clones and lacks some. The table lists 100,000 to 150,000 clones, roughly three quarters of them singletons. Sequenced input: PBMCs. The source is a woman in her twenties or thirties in good health and CMV-seronegative.

The chain links TRBV7-2 to TRBJ1-1; possible D gene TRBD1, 5 bases. The CDR3 consists of 15 residues. V shed 2 bases and J shed 4 bases, with 14 bases lying between them. The V gene's germline CDR1 is SGHTA and CDR2 FQGNSA. CDR3 nucleotides: TGTGCCAGCAGCTTATCGTTAGCCGGGGGCACTGAAGCTTTCTTT. Translation: CASSLSLAGGTEAFF.

This clone occurred a few times. V and J are TRBV6-6 and TRBJ1-1, with TRBD1 as a possible D gene (5 bases). Trimming cost V 6 bases and J 1 base, with 12 bases left between them. The CDR3 is 14 amino acids. Germline loops: CDR1 MNHNY, CDR2 SVGAGI (reference sequence). This CDR3 is CASRRQRGNTEAFF. In DNA form, the CDR3 reads TGTGCCAGCAGACGACAGCGGGGGAACACTGAAGCTTTCTTT.

In the case of this clone: In the same sample, other DNA sequences code for this CDR3. The chain couples TRBV25-1 to TRBJ2-5; 9 bases are a match to TRBD2. Trimming cost V 6 bases and J 3 bases; bases outside gene matches: 5. This CDR3 comprises 14 residues. Germline lookup yields CDR1 MGHDK and CDR2 SYGVNS. The CDR3 DNA sequence: TGTGCCAGCAGCTGGTCTAGCGGGGAAGAGACCCAGTACTTC. Amino acid sequence: CASSWSSGEETQYF.

The rearrangement uses TRBV7-2 and TRBJ2-5, with 11 bases identical to TRBD1. The CDR3 consists of 15 residues. Germline CDR1 SGHTA, CDR2 FQGNSA. The J segment lost 1 base and the V segment lost 4 bases, leaving 2 bases of the junction unmatched. CDR3 amino acids: CASSSGTGGQETQYF. The CDR3, as DNA: TGTGCCAGCAGCTCCGGGACAGGGGGCCAAGAGACCCAGTACTTC.

The chain is built from TRBV30 and TRBJ2-6, with TRBD1 as a possible D gene (6 bases). The CDR3 contains 16 residues. Between the trimmed V and J ends, which lost 5 bases and 3 bases, there was a span of 17 bases. CDR1 is GTSNPN, CDR2 SVGIG, per germline (reference sequence). This CDR3 reads CAWGPRQVYGANVLTF. CDR3 nucleotides: TGTGCCTGGGGGCCGCGACAGGTTTATGGGGCCAACGTCCTGACTTTC.

The rearrangement links TRBV7-9 to TRBJ2-5; no clear D. This CDR3 comprises 14 residues. From germline, CDR1 is SEHNR and CDR2 FQNEAQ (reference sequence). The V end lost 5 bases, the J end lost 5 bases, and 15 bases lay between the germline ends. The CDR3: CASSLGLVLETQYF. CDR3 nucleotide sequence: TGTGCCAGCAGCCTAGGGCTAGTCCTGGAGACCCAGTACTTC.

CDR3 sequence (DNA): TGTGCCAGCAGCCAAGGTGTGAGCGGGGGTCGAAACACCATATATTTT. Translating it yields CASSQGVSGGRNTIYF. The chain employs TRBV4-2 and TRBJ1-3, with a possible D match to TRBD1 (5 bases). The CDR3 has 16 residues. The V gene lost 1 base and the J gene lost 5 bases, with 15 bases spanning the gap. The germline gives CDR1 LGHNA, CDR2 YNFKEQ.

V and J are TRBV10-1 and TRBJ2-5, with 7 nucleotides matching TRBD1. Trimming at V came to 5 bases and at J to 5 bases, leaving 8 bases not matched to a gene. This CDR3 region has 14 residues. Germline V gene sequence: CDR1 WNHNN, CDR2 SYGVQD (reference sequence). In DNA form, the CDR3 reads TGCGCCAGCAGTAAGGACAGGATGTATGAGACCCAGTACTTC. Translated: CASSKDRMYETQYF.

This sequence joins TRBV11-3 and TRBJ2-1; D is possibly TRBD2 (5 bases). The CDR3 loop spans 16 amino acids. Germline V gene lookup returns CDR1 SGHNT and CDR2 YENEEA. Trimming removed 0 bases from V and 2 bases from J, with 11 bases in between. The CDR3 here is CASSLDAGNAYNEQFF. CDR3 nucleotides: TGTGCCAGCAGCTTAGATGCCGGGAACGCCTACAATGAGCAGTTCTTC.

V gene TRBV6-5 combines with J gene TRBJ2-7; tentative D call: TRBD2 (5 bases). CDR3 length: 15 residues. Germline loops: CDR1 MNHEY, CDR2 SVGAGI. V shed 2 bases and J shed 7 bases, with 18 bases lying between them. CDR3 sequence: CASSYGLASWLEQYF. The CDR3 DNA is TGTGCCAGCAGTTACGGGCTAGCTAGTTGGCTGGAGCAGTACTTC.

The gene calls are TRBV12-5 and TRBJ2-5; D not resolved. The J call may be in error: the DNA end matches TRBJ2-7 better. CDR3 length: 16 amino acids. The V gene's germline CDR1 is LGHNT and CDR2 FRNRAP. This CDR3 reads CASGLVLGQVTYEQYF. CDR3 DNA sequence: TGTGCTAGTGGTTTGGTACTCGGCCAGGTCACCTACGAGCAGTACTTC.

This clone was recorded at least ten times. This chain connects TRBV6-5 to TRBJ2-7, with a possible D match to TRBD1 (5 bases). The germline V and J ends were trimmed by 6 bases and 8 bases, with 20 bases remaining between them. This CDR3 is 14 amino acids long. Germline CDR1 and CDR2: MNHEY and SVGAGI. CDR3 coding DNA: TGTGCCAGCAGAGTAGACAGACAGATTACGAAGCAGTACTTC. It specifies CASRVDRQITKQYF.

The V and J genes are TRBV6-5 and TRBJ2-1; TRBD2 aligns across 8 bases. Germline V gives CDR1 MNHEY, CDR2 SVGAGI. With V trimmed by 4 bases and J by 9 bases, 2 bases remained unmatched. The CDR3 runs 12 residues. CDR3 in DNA: TGTGCCAGCAGTTTAGCGGGGAGTGAGCAGTTCTTC. It is translated as CASSLAGSEQFF.

This clone was seen a single time. This sequence joins TRBV30 and TRBJ2-1; 8 positions agree with TRBD2. Per germline, CDR1 GTSNPN and CDR2 SVGIG (reference sequence). The junction had 12 bases not matched to a gene; V was cut back by 4 bases and J by 4 bases. The CDR3 loop spans 16 amino acids. DNA for the CDR3: TGTGCCTGGACCATGAAAGCGGGAGTAAGATACAATGAGCAGTTCTTC. Translation gives CAWTMKAGVRYNEQFF.

Only one count was recorded for this clone. This CDR3 is CASSYGTGGYEQYF. CDR3 nucleotide sequence: TGTGCCAGCAGTTACGGTACAGGGGGCTACGAGCAGTACTTC. The rearrangement joins TRBV6-6 to TRBJ2-7; 8 positions match TRBD1. Unmatched junction bases numbered 3, after V lost 2 bases and J lost 3 bases. The CDR3 extends over 14 amino acids. Germline values: CDR1 MNHNY, CDR2 SVGAGI (reference sequence).

V and J are TRBV5-5 and TRBJ2-5, with TRBD2 as a possible D gene (5 bases). Looked up from germline, CDR1 is SGHKS and CDR2 is YYEKEE (reference sequence). The CDR3 loop spans 13 amino acids. V shed 0 bases and J shed 5 bases, with 8 bases lying between them. The CDR3 is CASSLASPETQYF. In DNA form, the CDR3 reads TGTGCCAGCAGCTTGGCTAGCCCCGAGACCCAGTACTTC.

The CDR3 spells CASSKTSSVFSYNEQFF. For the CDR3, the DNA is TGTGCCAGCAGCAAGACTAGCAGCGTATTCTCCTACAATGAGCAGTTCTTC. This rearrangement joins TRBV7-2 to TRBJ2-1; 7 nucleotides line up with TRBD2. J was trimmed by 0 bases and V by 5 bases; bases with no gene match: 10. The germline V gene has CDR1 SGHTA and CDR2 FQGNSA. The CDR3 extends over 17 amino acids.

The V gene is TRBV11-3, the J gene TRBJ2-1, with TRBD2 as a possible D gene (6 bases). V was shortened by 0 bases and J by 12 bases, with 12 bases between the two germline ends. Germline lookup yields CDR1 SGHNT and CDR2 YENEEA. The length of the CDR3 is 13 residues. CDR3 loop: CASSLEAGRGQFF. The CDR3 nucleotides are TGTGCCAGCAGCTTAGAGGCGGGAAGGGGGCAGTTCTTC.

This clone has just a few counts. This rearrangement joins TRBV9 to TRBJ2-3; D remains unclear. V lost 0 bases and J lost 5, with 10 bases in between. Germline assignment: CDR1 SGDLS and CDR2 YYNGEE. The CDR3 spans 14 residues. The CDR3 here is CASSVAIVGDTQYF. DNA of the CDR3: TGTGCCAGCAGCGTAGCCATCGTCGGAGATACGCAGTATTTT.

V gene TRBV5-1 combines with J gene TRBJ1-4, with 8 bases aligning to TRBD1. This CDR3 is built from 16 residues. Germline CDR1 and CDR2: SGHRS and YFSETQ. V was clipped by 4 bases and J by 1 base; unmatched bases: 6. CDR3 loop: CASSVIQGGTNEKLFF. Written as DNA, the CDR3 is TGCGCCAGCAGCGTAATACAGGGGGGAACTAATGAAAAACTGTTTTTT.

This chain connects TRBV2 to TRBJ1-5; possible D gene TRBD1, 5 bases. The CDR3 totals 17 residues. The ends were cut back, 4 bases at V and 9 bases at J, with 25 bases in the middle. Germline CDR1 is SNHLY and CDR2 is FYNNEI. The CDR3 DNA reads as TGTGCCAGCAGTGTTGGTAGGAGTGAGGGTGGAGGGGTGCCCCAGCATTTT. The encoded protein is CASSVGRSEGGGVPQHF.

The rearrangement joins TRBV6-6 to TRBJ2-2; 8 nucleotides match TRBD1. Germline lookup yields CDR1 MNHNY and CDR2 SVGAGI (reference sequence). The CDR3 has 15 amino acids. J lost 3 bases, V lost 7 bases, and 7 bases had no gene match. CDR3 nucleotides: TGTGCCAGCAATGTCAGGGGGCGACACACCGGGGAGCTGTTTTTT. It specifies CASNVRGRHTGELFF.